This TCR beta chain was sequenced during a study of shared clonotypes between healthy human individuals. For this clone: The identical CDR3 is also encoded by other nucleotide sequences in the sample.

Clones were sequenced by immunoSEQ multiplex PCR, and TCRdb holds only the in-frame ones, with some missing. Of some 2 million clones listed, approximately 94% were seen once; the top ten hold more than 0.9%. Terminally differentiated effector memory CD45RA+ cells were excluded from the naive CD8 cells, which were CD45RO-negative and positively selected for CCR7. Trimming left V 0 bases short and J 0 bases short, with 12 bases between. Germline CDR1 is GTSNPN and CDR2 is SVGIG (reference sequence). The CDR3 is made up of 16 amino acids. The sequence came from a man younger than 35 in good health. The chain links TRBV30 to TRBJ1-3; D is perhaps TRBD1 (5 bases). What was sequenced was naive CD8+ T cells sorted from blood. CDR3 nucleotide sequence: TGTGCCTGGAGTGTACCGACAGAGAGCTCTGGAAACACCATATATTTT. Encoded protein: CAWSVPTESSGNTIYF.